The rows below give T cell receptor beta chains drawn from one sample of a study of human T cells and chemical hapten exposure. TCRdb re-derived calls from the RACE reads in MiXCR, one entry per CDR3 protein. The sample holds 150,000 to 200,000 distinct CDR3 sequences; more than 20% are singletons and the top ten take approximately 6.4%. Sequencing used whole blood, obtained in connection with sensitization to the hapten diphenylcyclopropenone (DPC). Receptors were obtained from a woman aged 45-65 years with alopecia areata. Some clones in this sample may be carry-over from other donors' samples. Both conserved end residues are part of each CDR3. Fields, in order: CDR3 DNA, CDR3 protein, J gene, V gene, clone size, D gene. D genes are given only for firm matches. Size is omitted from some rows. Given values are once, few, many or a class for expanded clones.

cdr3_nt: TGCGCCAGCAGCTCCTACCTCGGGACAGGGTCCTACGAGCAGTACTTC
cdr3_aa: CASSSYLGTGSYEQYF
j_call: TRBJ2-7
v_call: TRBV5-1
clone_size: few
d_call: TRBD1

cdr3_nt: TGTGCCAGCAGCATAGCGGGAGCAGCCGGGGAGCTGTTTTTT
cdr3_aa: CASSIAGAAGELFF
j_call: TRBJ2-2
v_call: TRBV25-1
clone_size: .
d_call: TRBD2

cdr3_nt: TGTGCCACCAGTGACCCAAACAAGAGCCCAGATACGCAGTATTTT
cdr3_aa: CATSDPNKSPDTQYF
j_call: TRBJ2-3
v_call: TRBV24-1
clone_size: few
d_call: .

cdr3_nt: TGCAGTGCTAGTCAGGGGGAACTAACTGAAGCTTTCTTT
cdr3_aa: CSASQGELTEAFF
j_call: TRBJ1-1
v_call: TRBV20-1
clone_size: few
d_call: TRBD1

cdr3_nt: TGCGCCAGCAGTGGAGGGTCGTTGCAGTACTTC
cdr3_aa: CASSGGSLQYF
j_call: TRBJ2-7
v_call: TRBV10-1
clone_size: .
d_call: .

cdr3_nt: TGCAGTGCTGCGAGACTAGCGGGAGTTGAGGGTGAGCAGTTCTTC
cdr3_aa: CSAARLAGVEGEQFF
j_call: TRBJ2-1
v_call: TRBV20-1
clone_size: few
d_call: TRBD2

cdr3_nt: TGCAGCGTAGCCGTGATAGGAGCTTTCTTT
cdr3_aa: CSVAVIGAFF
j_call: TRBJ1-1
v_call: TRBV29-1
clone_size: .
d_call: .

cdr3_nt: TGTGCCAGCAGCTTGGGCGAGGGGGCAGAGACCCAGTACTTC
cdr3_aa: CASSLGEGAETQYF
j_call: TRBJ2-5
v_call: TRBV5-5
clone_size: few
d_call: TRBD1

cdr3_nt: TGCGCCAGCAGCTTGGAGGCCGGGAGCCCTGACATTCAGTACTTC
cdr3_aa: CASSLEAGSPDIQYF
j_call: TRBJ2-4
v_call: TRBV5-1
clone_size: few
d_call: .

cdr3_nt: TGCGCCAGCAGCCGGGCGAGGCTAGCGACAGATACGCAGTATTTT
cdr3_aa: CASSRARLATDTQYF
j_call: TRBJ2-3
v_call: TRBV5-1
clone_size: .
d_call: .

cdr3_nt: TGCAGCGTTGAAGGTTACGCCGGGGAGCTGTTTTTT
cdr3_aa: CSVEGYAGELFF
j_call: TRBJ2-2
v_call: TRBV29-1
clone_size: few
d_call: .

cdr3_nt: TGTGCCATCAGTGAGGCGGACCCCGAATACGAGCAGTACTTC
cdr3_aa: CAISEADPEYEQYF
j_call: TRBJ2-7
v_call: TRBV10-3
clone_size: .
d_call: .

cdr3_nt: TGCAGCGTTTCGAGAGCGGGAAACACAGATACGCAGTATTTT
cdr3_aa: CSVSRAGNTDTQYF
j_call: TRBJ2-3
v_call: TRBV29-1
clone_size: few
d_call: TRBD2

cdr3_nt: TGTGCCATCAGTGAGTCGGGGGGACGAGGAAATGAGCAGTTCTTC
cdr3_aa: CAISESGGRGNEQFF
j_call: TRBJ2-1
v_call: TRBV10-3
clone_size: .
d_call: .

cdr3_nt: TGTGCCAGCAGCTTGGATGGTAGCGGTCTGACAGATACGCAGTATTTT
cdr3_aa: CASSLDGSGLTDTQYF
j_call: TRBJ2-3
v_call: TRBV5-4
clone_size: .
d_call: .